What follows is one TCR beta chain and its context. Antigen unknown. These data are taken from a study of T cells in Graves' hyperthyroidism and ophthalmopathy. Germline lookup yields CDR1 MGHRA and CDR2 YSYEKL. Losses at the gene ends were 1 base for V and 0 bases for J; bases not matched to a gene: 0. This CDR3 is built from 15 residues. Study results and caveats: Ophthalmopathy was predicted by the model a median of approximately six months ahead of onset.

Subjects aged 18 to 65 presented with newly diagnosed hyperthyroidism of less than 2 months' duration. Uncontrolled infection, other autoimmune disease, pregnancy or lactation disqualified patients from enrolment. Template material for amplifying TCR beta CDR3 regions consisted of RNA transcripts. HTBI primers were employed in a first-round RT-PCR of the TCR CDR3. TCRdb passed the multiplex PCR reads through MiXCR, listing each CDR3 protein once. The sample gives a few hundred thousand distinct CDR3 sequences, more than 15% of which show up once; 25% to 35% is in the top ten. This receptor was obtained from a woman under 30 with Graves' hyperthyroidism that later progressed to Graves' ophthalmopathy. This chain links TRBV4-1 with TRBJ2-1, with 7 bases matching TRBD1. The material sequenced was blood. The CDR3 reads CASSQGDSSYNEQFF. CDR3 in DNA: TGCGCCAGCAGCCAAGGGGACAGCTCCTACAATGAGCAGTTCTTC.